This record concerns one T cell receptor (beta chain) sequence. Its specificity is not known. This specimen belongs to a study of T-cell memory formation after mild COVID-19. J gave up 1 base and V 0 bases, and 2 bases lay outside the gene matches. The CDR3 runs 16 residues. CDR1 is SGHRS and CDR2 is YFSETQ in the germline V gene. Study-wide results and caveats: Clones shrinking between day 15 and 85 showed a balanced CD4/CD8 split, and those that grew later tilted toward CD4+. Among CD4+ contracting clones, most were CM and EM, and CD8+ ones EMRA. Unconfirmed was the SARS-CoV-2 specificity of second-wave clones that peaked on day 37.

With constant-segment primers, 5'RACE yielded cDNA libraries of TCR alpha and TCR beta that carried sample barcodes and UMIs. TCRdb recomputed calls from the 5' RACE reads with MiXCR, one row per CDR3 protein. The data contain almost 350,000 distinct CDR3 sequences, roughly 20% of them singletons. The V gene is TRBV5-1, the J gene TRBJ2-5; TRBD2 matches 11 bases. The source of this sequence is a man aged 18 to 29 who had mild COVID-19 (a few samples of this study predate the infection). Cell type and time point are not known. Sequencing input: PBMCs or a T cell subset sorted from them (not recorded which). CDR3 DNA sequence: TGCGCCAGCAGCTTGGTTCTAGCGGGGGGCCAAGAGACCCAGTACTTC. Its protein is CASSLVLAGGQETQYF.